This TCR beta chain was sequenced for a study of T cells after yellow fever vaccination. Study background: Libraries from low-cell-number fractions were prepared with the SMART-Seq v4 Ultra Low Input RNA kit. Notes on the study in general: After the booster, 96% of CD4 and about nine tenths of CD8 primary-response clones were re-detected.

V gave up 1 base and J gave up 4 bases; unmatched junction bases: 6. The CDR3 has 16 amino acids. The germline V gene has CDR1 SGHTA and CDR2 FQGNSA. TCRdb re-called the 5' RACE reads through MiXCR, storing one row per CDR3 protein. This sample has around 120,000 distinct CDR3 sequences, with more than 5.5% found just once. Ten or more counts support this clonotype. Its antigen remains unknown. This specimen was CD4+ T cells sorted from PBMCs, taken approximately 47 days after the first yellow fever vaccination. The J gene is TRBJ2-3, the V gene TRBV7-2; 9 nucleotides align to TRBD1. The clonotype originates from a man aged 18 to 30 who received the YFV17D yellow fever vaccine. As DNA, the CDR3 is TGTGCCAGCAGCTTAGTCGGACAGGGGAGCGCAGATACGCAGTATTTT. It is translated as CASSLVGQGSADTQYF. Full variable domain (outside the CDR3, taken from reference TRBV7-2 and TRBJ2-3): GAGVSQSPSNKVTEKGKDVELRCDPISGHTALYWYRQSLGQGLEFLIYFQGNSAPDKSGLPSDRFSAERTGGSVSTLTIQRTQQEDSAVYLCASSLVGQGSADTQYFGPGTRLTVL.